Given below is one T cell receptor beta chain in context. These data are taken from a study of T cells in Graves' hyperthyroidism and ophthalmopathy. Template material for amplifying TCR beta CDR3 regions consisted of RNA transcripts. Using the HTBI primer set, a first-round RT-PCR was run on the TCR CDR3. TCRdb analysed the multiplex PCR reads with MiXCR anew, one entry per CDR3 protein. This repertoire shows around 440,000 distinct CDR3 sequences, 15% to 19% found once; its top ten account for over 12%. The CDR3 is made up of 15 amino acids. The ends lost 6 bases at V and 4 bases at J; junction bases unmatched: 10. CDR1 DFQATT and CDR2 SNEGSKA come from the germline V gene (reference sequence).

This clonotype originated in a woman under 30 with Graves' hyperthyroidism. Sequencing used blood. The chain carries TRBV20-1 and TRBJ2-1; 9 bases agree with TRBD2. CDR3 coding DNA: TGCAGTGCCACCTTGCGGGGGGGCGGGTACAATGAGCAGTTCTTC. Encoded protein: CSATLRGGGYNEQFF.